This T cell receptor delta chain was profiled in a study of Vδ1+ human thymocytes. The study's findings and limits: Thymic TRG and TRD repertoires appeared highly polyclonal, with Gaussian CDR3 length distributions.

RNA was extracted from the cells and then reverse transcribed. Multiplex PCR used pooled V-gene forward primers and a constant-region reverse primer to amplify CDR3s. TCRdb reapplied CATT to the multiplex PCR reads. The table lists about 73,000 delta-chain clones, 30% to 40% of them singletons, with under 0.3% in the top ten. This clone was seen more than once but under ten times. Its antigen is still unknown. Germline CDR1 and CDR2: TSWWSYY and QGS. J gave up 6 bases and V 2 bases, and 21 bases lay outside the gene matches. This CDR3 has 20 amino acids. The specimen was Vdelta1+ gamma-delta thymocytes from the thymus. Subset: FACS-sorted CD3+ TCRalphabeta- TCRVdelta1+ TCRVdelta2- thymocytes. V and J are TRDV1 and TRDJ1, with 10 bases fitting TRDD3. This sequence was found in a boy younger than two who had congenital heart surgery. The CDR3 nucleotides are TGTGCTCTTGGGGAATGTGGGGACCCTCCGCGGACTGGGGGATCGAATAAACTCATCTTT. This sequence encodes CALGECGDPPRTGGSNKLIF.